This is a list of T cell receptor beta chains from one sample in a study of T-cell reconstitution after alpha-beta-depleted transplantation in children. TCRdb ran MiXCR on the PCR reads and lists one entry per CDR3 protein. Of 700,000 to 950,000 distinct CDR3 sequences detected, around 17% appear once; the ten largest clones hold approximately 5%. Sequencing was performed on PBMCs, mostly from graft donor cells, taken 360 days after TCRalphabeta/CD19-depleted stem cell transplant. These receptors were taken from a male patient under 18 who had a stem cell transplant for acute lymphoblastic leukemia, so the T cells may come from the graft donor. Each CDR3 is given with its conserved first and last residue. Fields, in order: D gene, clone size, V gene, J gene, CDR3 protein, CDR3 DNA. The D gene is left open where the match is weak. Only some rows state a clone size, as once, few, many or a class for expanded clones.

D: -
size: few
V: TRBV25-1
J: TRBJ1-5
CDR3: CASSGPGVKAEQEGHQPQHF
DNA: TGTGCCAGCAGTGGACCAGGGGTGAAGGCTGAACAGGAGGGGCATCAGCCCCAGCATTTT

D: -
size: -
V: TRBV6-1
J: TRBJ2-1
CDR3: CASSEGKGVYNEQFF
DNA: TGTGCCAGCAGTGAAGGGAAGGGAGTTTACAATGAGCAGTTCTTC

D: -
size: few
V: TRBV20-1
J: TRBJ2-5
CDR3: CSASIRIYQETQYF
DNA: TGCAGTGCTAGCATAAGGATCTACCAAGAGACCCAGTACTTC

D: TRBD2
size: -
V: TRBV4-1
J: TRBJ2-3
CDR3: CASSQDPLAGGRQGTDTQYF
DNA: TGCGCCAGCAGCCAAGATCCCCTAGCGGGAGGCCGCCAGGGGACAGATACGCAGTATTTT

D: -
size: -
V: TRBV24-1
J: TRBJ2-6
CDR3: CATSDPLGTGANVLTF
DNA: TGTGCCACCAGTGATCCCCTGGGTACTGGGGCCAACGTCCTGACTTTC

D: -
size: -
V: TRBV7-8
J: TRBJ1-5
CDR3: CASSLVSGVTIQPQHF
DNA: TGTGCCAGCAGCTTAGTTTCAGGGGTGACTATCCAGCCCCAGCATTTT

D: -
size: few
V: TRBV10-3
J: TRBJ2-1
CDR3: CAISDLGETRDEQFF
DNA: TGTGCCATCAGTGATCTGGGGGAAACCCGCGATGAGCAGTTCTTC

D: -
size: many
V: TRBV5-1
J: TRBJ1-2
CDR3: CASSLPGTANYGYTF
DNA: TGCGCCAGCAGCCTGCCCGGGACGGCGAACTATGGCTACACCTTC

D: -
size: few
V: TRBV4-1
J: TRBJ2-5
CDR3: CASSQDYRVETQYF
DNA: TGCGCCAGCAGCCAAGATTACCGGGTAGAGACCCAGTACTTC

D: -
size: -
V: TRBV27
J: TRBJ2-1
CDR3: CASRPGAASYNEQFF
DNA: TGTGCCAGCCGTCCCGGGGCCGCCTCCTACAATGAGCAGTTCTTC

D: -
size: -
V: TRBV5-4
J: TRBJ1-3
CDR3: CASSAGPRNTIYF
DNA: TGTGCCAGCAGCGCGGGCCCAAGAAACACCATATATTTT

D: TRBD2
size: many
V: TRBV20-1
J: TRBJ2-7
CDR3: CSAGLGRNYEQYF
DNA: TGCAGTGCAGGACTAGGAAGGAATTACGAGCAGTACTTC

D: -
size: -
V: TRBV29-1
J: TRBJ2-1
CDR3: CSVVDTGPSYNEQFF
DNA: TGCAGCGTTGTGGACACGGGGCCCTCCTACAATGAGCAGTTCTTC

D: TRBD2
size: -
V: TRBV10-3
J: TRBJ2-1
CDR3: CAAGLAEAEQFF
DNA: TGTGCCGCTGGACTAGCTGAGGCTGAGCAGTTCTTC

D: -
size: once
V: TRBV5-1
J: TRBJ1-1
CDR3: CASSLVGGSPEAFF
DNA: TGCGCCAGCAGCTTGGTAGGCGGAAGCCCTGAAGCTTTCTTT

D: TRBD1
size: once
V: TRBV4-1
J: TRBJ1-1
CDR3: CASNSRGPGTEAFF
DNA: TGCGCCAGCAACTCCAGGGGGCCGGGCACTGAAGCTTTCTTT

D: -
size: few
V: TRBV7-2
J: TRBJ2-7
CDR3: CASSLAQGISYEQYF
DNA: TGTGCCAGCAGCTTAGCCCAGGGGATTTCCTACGAGCAGTACTTC

D: -
size: many
V: TRBV9
J: TRBJ2-7
CDR3: CASMGGSEQYF
DNA: TGTGCCAGCATGGGAGGCAGCGAGCAGTACTTC

D: -
size: -
V: TRBV5-1
J: TRBJ1-5
CDR3: CASSMDSDNQPQHF
DNA: TGCGCCAGCAGCATGGACAGCGACAATCAGCCCCAGCATTTT

D: TRBD1
size: -
V: TRBV18
J: TRBJ2-1
CDR3: CASSPGTGQQFF
DNA: TGTGCCAGCTCACCGGGGACAGGTCAACAGTTCTTC

D: -
size: many
V: TRBV12-3/TRBV12-4
J: TRBJ2-1
CDR3: CASSQSTEQFF
DNA: TGTGCCAGCAGCCAGTCTACTGAGCAGTTCTTC

D: -
size: -
V: TRBV27
J: TRBJ2-1
CDR3: CASGQLQGGEQFF
DNA: TGTGCCAGTGGCCAGTTACAGGGTGGGGAGCAGTTCTTC

D: -
size: few
V: TRBV6-1
J: TRBJ1-1
CDR3: CASSDPRGRNTEAFF
DNA: TGTGCCAGCAGCGACCCAAGGGGGAGGAACACTGAAGCTTTCTTT

D: TRBD2
size: -
V: TRBV11-2
J: TRBJ2-1
CDR3: CASSLYRTSGTYGVYNEQFF
DNA: TGTGCCAGCAGCTTGTATAGAACTAGCGGGACTTACGGCGTCTACAATGAGCAGTTCTTC

D: TRBD1
size: few
V: TRBV4-1
J: TRBJ1-2
CDR3: CASSQDDRAYYGYTF
DNA: TGCGCCAGCAGCCAGGACGACAGGGCATACTATGGCTACACCTTC

D: -
size: few
V: TRBV12-3/TRBV12-4
J: TRBJ2-5
CDR3: CASRTPGETQYF
DNA: TGTGCCAGCCGGACGCCGGGGGAGACCCAGTACTTC

D: -
size: -
V: TRBV30
J: TRBJ1-6
CDR3: CAWKYNSPLHF
DNA: TGTGCCTGGAAGTATAATTCACCCCTCCACTTT

D: TRBD2
size: few
V: TRBV10-1
J: TRBJ2-3
CDR3: CASSESNWGAGEAAQYF
DNA: TGCGCCAGCAGTGAGTCTAATTGGGGAGCGGGAGAAGCGGCGCAGTATTTT

D: -
size: -
V: TRBV9
J: TRBJ2-5
CDR3: CASSVGSSSKTQYF
DNA: TGTGCCAGCAGCGTAGGGAGTAGTAGTAAGACCCAGTACTTC

D: TRBD2
size: few
V: TRBV6-2/TRBV6-3
J: TRBJ2-1
CDR3: CASSYRTSVNEQFF
DNA: TGTGCCAGCAGTTATCGGACTAGCGTCAATGAGCAGTTCTTC

D: -
size: few
V: TRBV20-1
J: TRBJ2-3
CDR3: CSARAGRWGRPSTDTQYF
DNA: TGCAGTGCTAGAGCTGGGAGGTGGGGGAGGCCTAGCACAGATACGCAGTATTTT

D: -
size: -
V: TRBV12-3/TRBV12-4
J: TRBJ1-2
CDR3: CASSSRTAGGYTF
DNA: TGTGCCAGCAGTTCCCGGACGGCCGGGGGCTACACCTTC

D: -
size: -
V: TRBV7-8
J: TRBJ2-7
CDR3: CASSENRDFYEQYF
DNA: TGTGCCAGCAGCGAAAACAGGGACTTCTACGAGCAGTACTTC

D: TRBD2
size: -
V: TRBV18
J: TRBJ2-5
CDR3: CASSPPSPREVETQYF
DNA: TGTGCCAGCTCACCACCATCTCCTCGGGAGGTAGAGACCCAGTACTTC

D: -
size: few
V: TRBV10-3
J: TRBJ2-7
CDR3: CAISERTYEQYF
DNA: TGTGCCATCAGTGAAAGAACCTACGAGCAGTACTTC

D: TRBD2
size: few
V: TRBV12-3/TRBV12-4
J: TRBJ2-3
CDR3: CASSLGFSGRATDTQYF
DNA: TGTGCCAGCAGTTTAGGTTTTAGCGGGAGGGCCACAGATACGCAGTATTTT

D: -
size: many
V: TRBV5-6
J: TRBJ2-7
CDR3: CASSIGTSDEQYF
DNA: TGTGCCAGCAGCATAGGGACAAGCGACGAGCAGTACTTC

D: TRBD2
size: -
V: TRBV29-1
J: TRBJ2-1
CDR3: CSVEDSLAGGRNEQFF
DNA: TGCAGCGTTGAAGACTCTCTAGCGGGGGGCAGGAATGAGCAGTTCTTC

D: TRBD2
size: few
V: TRBV3-1
J: TRBJ2-1
CDR3: CASSRELAGSYNEQFF
DNA: TGTGCCAGCAGCCGGGAACTAGCGGGGTCCTACAATGAGCAGTTCTTC

D: -
size: few
V: TRBV5-1
J: TRBJ2-5
CDR3: CASRTAPPLETQYF
DNA: TGCGCCAGCAGGACTGCCCCCCCGCTAGAGACCCAGTACTTC

D: TRBD2
size: few
V: TRBV18
J: TRBJ2-3
CDR3: CASSPLIWLAGTISTDTQYF
DNA: TGTGCCAGCTCACCACTAATCTGGCTAGCGGGAACAATCAGCACAGATACGCAGTATTTT

D: -
size: few
V: TRBV21-1
J: TRBJ2-1
CDR3: CASSENPGTGNYNEQFF
DNA: TGTGCCAGCAGCGAAAACCCCGGGACAGGTAACTACAATGAGCAGTTCTTC

D: -
size: -
V: TRBV29-1
J: TRBJ2-1
CDR3: CSVGATGSGSEQFF
DNA: TGCAGCGTTGGGGCTACCGGGAGCGGCAGTGAGCAGTTCTTC

D: -
size: -
V: TRBV4-1
J: TRBJ2-6
CDR3: CASSQETLGVSGANVLTF
DNA: TGCGCCAGCAGCCAAGAGACTCTAGGGGTCTCTGGGGCCAACGTCCTGACTTTC

D: TRBD2
size: few
V: TRBV6-2/TRBV6-3
J: TRBJ2-2
CDR3: CASSPRYFLAGRAGELFF
DNA: TGTGCCAGCAGTCCCCGATACTTTCTAGCGGGAAGAGCCGGGGAGCTGTTTTTT

D: TRBD2
size: -
V: TRBV3-1
J: TRBJ2-1
CDR3: CASSLDLRELDNEQFF
DNA: TGTGCCAGCAGCCTTGATTTGCGGGAGCTAGACAATGAGCAGTTCTTC

D: TRBD1
size: few
V: TRBV2
J: TRBJ1-6
CDR3: CASTPYRDRVNSPLHF
DNA: TGTGCCAGCACCCCGTACCGGGACAGGGTCAATTCACCCCTCCACTTT

D: -
size: -
V: TRBV5-1
J: TRBJ2-7
CDR3: CASSFLDSSYEQYF
DNA: TGCGCCAGCAGCTTTCTCGATAGCTCCTACGAGCAGTACTTC

D: -
size: many
V: TRBV20-1
J: TRBJ1-1
CDR3: CSAEDSTEAFF
DNA: TGCAGTGCTGAGGACAGCACTGAAGCTTTCTTT